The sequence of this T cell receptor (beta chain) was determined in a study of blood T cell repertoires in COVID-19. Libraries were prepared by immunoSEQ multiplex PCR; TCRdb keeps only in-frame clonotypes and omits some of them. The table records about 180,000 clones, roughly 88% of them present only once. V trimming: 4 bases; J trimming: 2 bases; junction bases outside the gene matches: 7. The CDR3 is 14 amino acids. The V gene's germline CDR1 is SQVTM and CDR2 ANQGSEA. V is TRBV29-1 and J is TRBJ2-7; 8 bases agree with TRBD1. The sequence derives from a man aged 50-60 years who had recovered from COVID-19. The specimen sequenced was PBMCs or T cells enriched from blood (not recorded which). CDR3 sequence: CSVAWGTGTYEQYF. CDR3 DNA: TGCAGCGTTGCATGGGGGACAGGAACCTACGAGCAGTACTTC.